These 13 T cell receptor beta chains came from one sample sequenced in a study of CD8+ T cells in alopecia areata. Treatment of the sample: oral pan-JAK inhibitor, 5-10 mg twice daily. RNA, once extracted, was reverse transcribed into cDNA for use as the sequencing template. Repertoires were generated with immunoSEQ multiplex PCR, while TCRdb's copy carries only in-frame clones and drops some. The data show 170,000 or so clones, 53% seen once. Sequenced material: CD8+ T cells sorted from blood, taken at week 24, from a patient treated with tofacitinib. These TCRs come from a human donor with alopecia areata.

The chain links TRBV29-1 to TRBJ2-2, with 7 positions matching TRBD1. The CDR3 has 11 residues. The germline CDR1 and CDR2 sequences are SQVTM and ANQGSEA. After removal of 7 bases from V and 6 bases from J, the junction contained 2 bases not matched to a gene. The CDR3, as DNA: TGCAGCGCGCAGGGGGCCGGGGAGCTGTTTTTT. Translated, it gives CSAQGAGELFF.

A few counts support this clone. V gene TRBV13 combines with J gene TRBJ2-7, with TRBD1 as a possible D gene (6 bases). Looked up from germline, CDR1 is PRHDT and CDR2 is FYEKMQ (reference sequence). V shed 1 base and J shed 3 bases, with 10 bases lying between them. This CDR3 has 14 amino acids. The CDR3 loop reads CASSLDGTHYEQYF. The CDR3 DNA reads as TGTGCCAGCAGCTTAGACGGGACACACTACGAGCAGTACTTC. The complete variable domain, with remaining parts taken from reference TRBV13 and TRBJ2-7, reads AAGVIQSPRHLIKEKRETATLKCYPIPRHDTVYWYQQGPGQDPQFLISFYEKMQSDKGSIPDRFSAQQFSDYHSELNMSSLELGDSALYFCASSLDGTHYEQYFGPGTRLTVT.

The V and J genes are TRBV27 and TRBJ2-7; TRBD1 matches 7 bases. The germline V gene has CDR1 MNHEY and CDR2 SMNVEV (reference sequence). The CDR3 has 14 residues. Trimming removed 3 bases from V and 3 bases from J; junction bases left unmatched: 5. CDR3: CASSLTRTGYEQYF. The CDR3 nucleotides are TGTGCCAGCAGTTTGACTCGGACAGGCTACGAGCAGTACTTC.

With regard to this clone: Additional DNA sequences in this sample encode the identical CDR3. The V and J genes are TRBV5-6 and TRBJ1-2; 7 bases align to TRBD1. The CDR3 has 15 amino acids. Germline CDR1 is SGHDT and CDR2 is YYEEEE. The trim removed 4 bases at V and 0 bases at J, leaving 6 bases unmatched. CDR3 DNA sequence: TGTGCCAGCAGCCCAAACAGGGGAACTAACTATGGCTACACCTTC. It yields the protein CASSPNRGTNYGYTF.

The table lists this clone with a few counts. V usage is TRBV7-8 and J usage is TRBJ1-5, with TRBD1 identical over 7 bases. In germline, CDR1 is SGHVS, CDR2 FQNEAQ. V trimming: 2 bases; J trimming: 6 bases; junction bases outside the gene matches: 10. This CDR3 contains 16 residues. The CDR3 region is CASSLLQGDSSQPQHF. CDR3 nucleotide sequence: TGTGCCAGCAGCTTACTCCAGGGGGACTCTTCTCAGCCCCAGCATTTT.

This clone was seen more than once but under ten times. The V and J genes are TRBV7-9 and TRBJ1-4, with D hard to call. Germline values: CDR1 SEHNR, CDR2 FQNEAQ (reference sequence). The CDR3 totals 13 residues. Trimming cost V 1 base and J 8 bases, with 8 bases left between them. The CDR3 sequence is CASSLGNSEKLFF. CDR3 nucleotides: TGTGCCAGCAGCTTAGGGAATTCGGAAAAACTGTTTTTT.

This sequence joins TRBV2 and TRBJ2-7; TRBD1 matches at 8 bases. V shed 5 bases and J 3 bases; nucleotides not matched to a gene: 12. The CDR3 consists of 16 residues. Germline values: CDR1 SNHLY, CDR2 FYNNEI. The CDR3 loop is CASSPWTGNRNYEQYF. CDR3 sequence (DNA): TGTGCCAGCAGTCCCTGGACAGGGAACAGGAACTACGAGCAGTACTTC.

The sample holds a few counts of this clone. The chain has TRBV9 and TRBJ2-5; D possibly matches TRBD1 or TRBD2 (5 bases each). This CDR3 has 14 residues. Trimming stripped 3 bases from V and 5 bases from J, with 14 bases between. The germline gives CDR1 SGDLS, CDR2 YYNGEE. DNA for the CDR3: TGTGCCAGCAGCGCCCAGCAGGGACCCGAGACCCAGTACTTC. Its protein product is CASSAQQGPETQYF.

CDR3 region: CASSLGGTYGYTF. The CDR3 nucleotides read TGTGCCAGCAGCTTAGGGGGGACCTATGGCTACACCTTC. The chain links TRBV7-9 to TRBJ1-2; possible D gene TRBD1, 5 bases. Germline CDR1 is SEHNR and CDR2 is FQNEAQ (reference sequence). The CDR3 spans 13 residues. Trimming pared 1 base from V and 4 bases from J, leaving 7 bases between.

The chain is built from TRBV6-5 and TRBJ2-1; D tentatively reads TRBD1 or TRBD2 (5 bases each). The CDR3 has 13 residues. The germline gives CDR1 MNHEY, CDR2 SVGAGI. Trimming shortened V by 3 bases and J by 8 bases, and 11 bases separated the two germline ends. In DNA, the CDR3 is TGTGCCAGCAGTTATGGGGGTGGGGATGAGCAGTTCTTC. Translation: CASSYGGGDEQFF.

V and J are TRBV6-5 and TRBJ1-2; D perhaps matches TRBD1 (5 bases). Germline V lookup: CDR1 MNHEY, CDR2 SVGAGI. The ends were cut back, 8 bases at V and 0 bases at J, with 13 bases in the middle. The CDR3 is 14 residues long. As DNA, the CDR3 is TGTGCCAGCGCAACCTTAGGGGCTAACTATGGCTACACCTTC. Translated, it gives CASATLGANYGYTF.

The V and J genes are TRBV4-1 and TRBJ1-6; the D gene is possibly TRBD1 (6 bases). Germline-derived CDR1 and CDR2 are MGHRA and YSYEKL. The CDR3 length is 17 residues. V lost 3 bases and J 10 bases, leaving 22 bases between the germline ends. In nucleotides, the CDR3 is TGCGCCAGCAGCCAGTCAGTCCCCGGGACACCGAACTCACCCCTCCACTTT. This encodes CASSQSVPGTPNSPLHF.

The chain employs TRBV7-3 and TRBJ2-2; D is possibly TRBD1 (6 bases). The CDR3 totals 15 residues. The V end was cut by 2 bases, the J end by 5 bases, with 12 bases between. From germline, CDR1 is SGHTA and CDR2 FQGTGA. The CDR3 reads CASSLSTRGTGELFF. The CDR3 DNA reads TGTGCCAGCAGCTTATCAACCAGGGGAACCGGGGAGCTGTTTTTT.